A single sample gave rise to the 2 T cell receptor beta chains below, sequenced in a study of T cells after yellow fever vaccination. A single record per CDR3 protein comes from TCRdb applying MiXCR to the 5' RACE reads. The sample contains a few hundred thousand distinct CDR3 sequences, 15% to 20% of which appear only once. The sequenced sample was PBMCs, obtained before the yellow fever booster vaccination. The receptor source for this set is a man aged 18 to 29 who received the YFV17D yellow fever vaccine.

The table lists this clonotype with many counts. The chain recombines TRBV4-3 with TRBJ2-3; a possible D gene is TRBD2 (5 bases). The germline V gene has CDR1 LGHNA and CDR2 YSLEER. Trimming shortened V by 1 base and J by 4 bases, and 12 bases separated the two germline ends. This CDR3 comprises 15 residues. CDR3 residues: CASSQAGSGSDTQYF. CDR3 coding DNA: TGCGCCAGCAGCCAAGCGGGGTCGGGGTCAGATACGCAGTATTTT.

The table lists this clonotype with a few counts. This rearrangement joins TRBV6-6 to TRBJ1-2; D is possibly TRBD1 (5 bases). Trimming cost V 7 bases and J 4 bases, with 22 bases left between them. The germline V gene encodes CDR1 MNHNY and CDR2 SVGAGI (reference sequence). The CDR3 has 16 amino acids. The DNA of the CDR3 is TGTGCCAGCATCAACCTTCAAACGGGGGGAACCTATGGCTACACCTTC. Translating gives CASINLQTGGTYGYTF.